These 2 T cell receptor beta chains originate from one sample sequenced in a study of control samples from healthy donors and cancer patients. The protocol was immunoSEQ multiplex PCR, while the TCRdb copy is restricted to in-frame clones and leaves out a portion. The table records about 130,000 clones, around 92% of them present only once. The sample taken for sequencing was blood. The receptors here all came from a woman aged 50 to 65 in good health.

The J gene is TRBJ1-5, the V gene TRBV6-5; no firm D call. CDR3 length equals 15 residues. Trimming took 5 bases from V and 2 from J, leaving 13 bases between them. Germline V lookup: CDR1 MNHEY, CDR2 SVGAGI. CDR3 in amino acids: CASSIHQKGNQPQHF. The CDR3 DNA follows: TGTGCCAGCAGTATCCACCAGAAGGGCAATCAGCCCCAGCATTTT.

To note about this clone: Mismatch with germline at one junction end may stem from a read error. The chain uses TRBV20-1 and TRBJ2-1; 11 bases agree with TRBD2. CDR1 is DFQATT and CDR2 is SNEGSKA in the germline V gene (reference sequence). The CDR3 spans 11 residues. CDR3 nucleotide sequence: TGCAGTGCTCGCTGGACTAGCGGGCTGCTCTTC. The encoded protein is CSARWTSGLLF.